One and the same sample provided the 19 T cell receptor beta chains below, sequenced in a study of neurological immune-mediated disorders. TCRdb redid the calling of the 5' RACE reads with MiXCR, one entry per CDR3 protein. This table holds about 48,000 distinct CDR3 sequences, roughly 2% found once. The sample consisted of PBMCs. All receptors come from a woman between 40 and 55 years old with multiple sclerosis.

This clonotype was recorded at least ten times. The chain employs TRBV5-1 and TRBJ2-5; D is perhaps TRBD2 (6 bases). The CDR3 has 14 residues. Germline V CDR1 and CDR2: SGHRS, YFSETQ. The V gene lost 0 bases and the J gene lost 3 bases, with 9 bases spanning the gap. The CDR3 DNA reads TGCGCCAGCAGCTTGGACCCGGGGGAAGAGACCCAGTACTTC. Translation gives CASSLDPGEETQYF.

There are many counts of this clonotype. The chain recombines TRBV5-6 with TRBJ2-4; maybe TRBD1 (6 bases). The V end was cut by 4 bases, the J end by 5 bases, with 16 bases between. There are 15 residues in the CDR3. Looked up from germline, CDR1 is SGHDT and CDR2 is YYEEEE. The CDR3 spells CASSLYDRSENIQYF. The CDR3 DNA is TGTGCCAGCAGCCTATATGACAGGAGCGAAAACATTCAGTACTTC.

The gene calls are TRBV12-3 or TRBV12-4 and TRBJ2-4; the D gene is possibly TRBD2 (5 bases). This CDR3 is 18 amino acids long. Trimming took off 3 bases at V and 0 bases at J, with 18 bases between the two ends. The DNA for the CDR3 is TGTGCCAGCAGTTTGCCTTTGAAGAGGGTGCTAGCCAAAAACATTCAGTACTTC. Its translation is CASSLPLKRVLAKNIQYF.

This clonotype was recorded many times. The chain joins TRBV12-3 or TRBV12-4 to TRBJ1-1; 10 positions agree with TRBD1. CDR3 size: 12 residues. V dropped 6 bases and J dropped 12; count of bases not matched to a gene: 7. This CDR3 reads CASSLGDRGSFF. The CDR3 DNA follows: TGTGCCAGCAGCCTCGGGGACAGGGGATCTTTCTTT.

This clonotype was found many times. The chain has TRBV5-1 and TRBJ1-1; 7 positions match TRBD1. Germline CDR1 reads SGHRS; CDR2 reads YFSETQ. V shed 4 bases and J 7 bases; nucleotides not matched to a gene: 7. The CDR3 is 13 residues long. The CDR3 reads CASSRGAGGEAFF. The CDR3 DNA sequence: TGCGCCAGCAGCCGGGGAGCAGGGGGTGAAGCTTTCTTT.

This clonotype was counted at least ten times. The chain employs TRBV5-1 and TRBJ2-7, with 8 bases fitting TRBD1. There are 14 residues in the CDR3. Germline CDR1 reads SGHRS; CDR2 reads YFSETQ. V was clipped by 5 bases and J by 1 base; unmatched bases: 5. Here the CDR3 reads CASRFTGGSYEQYF. The CDR3 region has the DNA TGCGCCAGCAGGTTCACAGGGGGTTCCTACGAGCAGTACTTC.

This clonotype came up many times. This chain joins TRBV5-1 and TRBJ1-2; 8 nucleotides align to TRBD1. Germline CDR1 SGHRS, CDR2 YFSETQ. The CDR3 has 16 amino acids. V lost 0 bases and J lost 3; bases outside the gene matches: 7. This chain's CDR3 is CASSLVGRGRDYGYTF. In DNA, the CDR3 is TGCGCCAGCAGCTTGGTGGGCAGGGGGCGCGACTATGGCTACACCTTC. The entire variable domain, with the rest obtained from reference TRBV5-1 and TRBJ1-2, is as follows: KAGVTQTPRYLIKTRGQQVTLSCSPISGHRSVSWYQQTPGQGLQFLFEYFSETQRNKGNFPGRFSGRQFSNSRSEMNVSTLELGDSALYLCASSLVGRGRDYGYTFGSGTRLTVV.

The V gene is TRBV24-1, the J gene TRBJ1-4; tentative D call: TRBD1 (5 bases). The length of the CDR3 is 16 residues. Germline CDR1 and CDR2: KGHDR and SFDVKD. The V and J ends lost 4 bases and 5 bases respectively, with 16 bases between them. The DNA for the CDR3 is TGTGCCACCAGTGACCCTCAGGGAAGGGGAAATGAAAAACTGTTTTTT. Translated, it gives CATSDPQGRGNEKLFF.

This clonotype has a count of ten or more. V usage is TRBV6-2 or TRBV6-3 and J usage is TRBJ2-7; 12 bases line up with TRBD2. Germline trimming cut 7 bases from V and 0 bases from J; bases unmatched to any gene: 4. This CDR3 has 15 residues. The germline CDR1 and CDR2 sequences are MNHEY and SVGEGT. The CDR3 protein is CASTLTSGGSYEQYF. CDR3 coding DNA: TGTGCCAGCACCCTGACTAGCGGGGGCTCCTACGAGCAGTACTTC.

This clonotype was picked up many times. The gene calls are TRBV5-1 and TRBJ2-2, with no clear D. From germline, CDR1 is SGHRS and CDR2 YFSETQ. The CDR3 is made up of 13 amino acids. V was shortened by 4 bases and J by 7 bases, with 11 bases between the two germline ends. The CDR3 spells CASSPDPGGELFF. CDR3 in DNA: TGCGCCAGCAGCCCGGACCCAGGCGGGGAGCTGTTTTTT. The full variable domain, with the rest looked up from reference TRBV5-1 and TRBJ2-2, is KAGVTQTPRYLIKTRGQQVTLSCSPISGHRSVSWYQQTPGQGLQFLFEYFSETQRNKGNFPGRFSGRQFSNSRSEMNVSTLELGDSALYLCASSPDPGGELFFGEGSRLTVL.

The sample holds many counts of this clonotype. V gene TRBV7-9 combines with J gene TRBJ2-7, with a weak D call TRBD1 (6 bases). Deletions cut 1 base from V and 1 base from J, with 11 bases between. The germline V gene encodes CDR1 SEHNR and CDR2 FQNEAQ (reference sequence). There are 15 residues in the CDR3. The DNA for the CDR3 is TGTGCCAGCAGCTTAGAACCGCAGGGGTCCTACGAGCAGTACTTC. Amino acid sequence: CASSLEPQGSYEQYF.

This clonotype was recorded many times. This chain uses TRBV20-1 with TRBJ2-7; possible D gene TRBD1, 6 bases. The CDR3 totals 13 residues. Germline CDR1 reads DFQATT; CDR2 reads SNEGSKA (reference sequence). V lost 2 bases and J lost 2, with 10 bases in between. The CDR3: CSARSTGTYEQYF. The CDR3 DNA sequence: TGCAGTGCTAGATCCACAGGGACCTACGAGCAGTACTTC.

This clonotype was detected many times. The chain's CDR3 is CASSLEVNEQFF. The CDR3 DNA is TGTGCCAGCAGCTTAGAGGTGAATGAGCAGTTCTTC. This chain joins TRBV7-2 and TRBJ2-1; D call uncertain. Germline loops: CDR1 SGHTA, CDR2 FQGNSA. The CDR3 is 12 amino acids. The V and J ends lost 1 base and 7 bases respectively, with 5 bases between them. Together with reference TRBV7-2 and TRBJ2-1, the CDR3 gives the full variable domain: GAGVSQSPSNKVTEKGKDVELRCDPISGHTALYWYRQSLGQGLEFLIYFQGNSAPDKSGLPSDRFSAERTGGSVSTLTIQRTQQEDSAVYLCASSLEVNEQFFGPGTRLTVL.

This clonotype came up many times. The chain couples TRBV15 to TRBJ2-7, with a tentative D call TRBD2 (6 bases). The CDR3 has 15 residues. The V and J ends lost 0 bases and 2 bases respectively, with 11 bases between them. Looked up from germline, CDR1 is LNHNV and CDR2 is YYDKDF (reference sequence). CDR3 sequence: CATSRDLGGAYEQYF. The CDR3 DNA sequence: TGTGCCACCAGCAGAGATCTCGGAGGGGCCTACGAGCAGTACTTC.

This clonotype came up many times. The rearrangement links TRBV12-3 or TRBV12-4 to TRBJ1-6; 7 positions match TRBD1. J lost 8 bases, V lost 0 bases, and 4 bases had no gene match. The CDR3 extends over 15 amino acids. The CDR3 loop is CASSLAPGGDSPLHF. DNA for the CDR3: TGTGCCAGCAGTTTAGCGCCAGGGGGTGATTCACCCCTCCACTTT.

This clonotype was seen at least ten times. V gene TRBV3-1 combines with J gene TRBJ1-2; D remains ambiguous. Germline CDR1 is LGHDT and CDR2 is YNNKEL (reference sequence). Trimming cost V 4 bases and J 4 bases, with 16 bases left between them. This CDR3 region has 15 residues. The CDR3 region is CASSRRGADSYGYTF. In DNA form, the CDR3 reads TGTGCCAGCAGCCGCCGGGGAGCTGACTCCTATGGCTACACCTTC.

The J gene is TRBJ1-1, the V gene TRBV20-1; D gene uncertain. CDR3 size: 15 residues. V shed 6 bases and J shed 4 bases, with 21 bases lying between them. Germline V gene sequence: CDR1 DFQATT, CDR2 SNEGSKA (reference sequence). The CDR3 spells CSAPMRGLVSTEAFF. CDR3 bases: TGCAGTGCCCCCATGCGGGGTTTGGTGAGCACTGAAGCTTTCTTT.

This clonotype was counted at least ten times. V is TRBV3-1 and J is TRBJ1-4, with TRBD1 identical over 9 bases. With 2 bases clipped from V and 5 bases from J, the junction kept 3 bases outside the gene matches. Germline values: CDR1 LGHDT, CDR2 YNNKEL (reference sequence). The CDR3 is 15 residues long. Here the CDR3 reads CASSQKTGGNEKLFF. CDR3 DNA: TGTGCCAGCAGCCAAAAGACAGGGGGAAATGAAAAACTGTTTTTT.

This clonotype was recorded at least ten times. The rearrangement links TRBV21-1 to TRBJ1-6; TRBD1 was called by the table and not checked on the DNA. TRBV21-1 is deemed a pseudogene. This CDR3 has 15 residues. CDR3: CASSKAQGGRPPLHF. The DNA of the CDR3 is TGTGCCAGCAGCAAAGCGCAAGGGGGCCGGCCACCCCTCCACTTT.